The source of this T cell receptor (beta chain) is a study of T cells after posttransplantation cyclophosphamide. Whole-study results and caveats: After PTCy, TRB diversity resembled that of CNI/methotrexate controls.

Data came from immunoSEQ multiplex PCR; TCRdb stores just in-frame clones and leaves some out. The sample shows about 40,000 clones, none of them appearing just once. This clone was counted ten times or more. Its antigen remains unknown. The CDR3 sequence is 17 residues long. The sequenced sample consisted of PBMCs. The clonotype originates from a woman in her forties or fifties in good health and a related stem cell transplant donor. The chain is built from TRBV21-1 and TRBJ1-5; no check of the table's D call, TRBD1, against the DNA was made. TRBV21-1 is designated a pseudogene. The CDR3 is CASSKRPDREGNQPQHF. CDR3 nucleotide sequence: TGTGCCAGCAGCAAACGGCCGGACAGGGAGGGTAATCAGCCCCAGCATTTT.